Below, 2 T cell receptor beta chains from the same sample are listed, as sequenced in a study of CD8 T cells in ankylosing spondylitis. TCRdb reprocessed the 5' RACE reads with MiXCR, giving one entry per CDR3 protein. This sample has roughly 120,000 distinct CDR3 sequences, with roughly 13% found just once. Sample: blood, either unsorted or a sorted T cell fraction (not recorded which). Receptors originate from a female donor with ankylosing spondylitis or in good health (not recorded which).

This clonotype was picked up many times. The chain employs TRBV12-3 or TRBV12-4 and TRBJ1-5, with D uncertain. There are 14 residues in the CDR3. Trimming cost V 7 bases and J 2 bases, with 12 bases left between them. Here the CDR3 DNA reads TGTGCCAGCACTAAACCTCAGGGCAATCAGCCCCAGCATTTT. Its translation: CASTKPQGNQPQHF.

V and J are TRBV7-2 and TRBJ2-1; 9 bases agree with TRBD1. CDR3 length: 15 amino acids. CDR1 is SGHTA and CDR2 is FQGNSA in the germline V gene. Germline trimming cut 5 bases from V and 4 bases from J; bases unmatched to any gene: 6. As DNA, the CDR3 is TGTGCCAGCAGCCGCGACAGGGGGGATTACAATGAGCAGTTCTTC. Translating it yields CASSRDRGDYNEQFF.